A single sample is the source of the 32 T cell receptor beta chains below, sequenced in a study of long-term antiretroviral therapy in people with HIV. Samples were assayed with immunoSEQ v3.0 at survey level. Repertoires were generated with immunoSEQ multiplex PCR, while TCRdb's copy carries only in-frame clones and drops some. The table has about 22,000 clones, 88% seen once; the top ten hold approximately 6%. Sequenced material: unsorted PBMCs, taken 0.6 years after starting antiretroviral therapy. These receptors all stem from a man between 60 and 75 years old with HIV.

This clone was detected once. This chain uses TRBV11-2 with TRBJ2-7; D possibly matches TRBD1 or TRBD2 (5 bases each). Germline loops: CDR1 SGHAT, CDR2 FQNNGV. CDR3 size: 15 residues. V gave up 2 bases and J gave up 1 base, with 12 bases separating them. The CDR3 sequence: CASSLPWGTSYEQYF. The CDR3 region has the DNA TGTGCCAGCAGCTTACCTTGGGGGACGTCCTACGAGCAGTACTTC.

The chain links TRBV7-2 to TRBJ1-1, with D possibly matching TRBD1 (6 bases). There are 15 residues in the CDR3. Trimming removed 8 bases from V and 2 bases from J, with 18 bases in between. Germline CDR1 SGHTA, CDR2 FQGNSA. The CDR3 is CASVLTGGSNTEAFF. Here the CDR3 DNA reads TGTGCCAGCGTTCTTACGGGGGGCTCCAACACTGAAGCTTTCTTT.

The V call is TRBV5-1, the J call TRBJ1-2, with D unresolved. The germline V and J ends were trimmed by 0 bases and 2 bases, with 8 bases remaining between them. There are 14 residues in the CDR3. Germline CDR1 is SGHRS and CDR2 is YFSETQ. CDR3 sequence: CASSLGPLNYGYTF. The DNA of the CDR3 is TGCGCCAGCAGCTTGGGTCCGCTAAACTATGGCTACACCTTC.

This clone is medium-sized by share. This sequence joins TRBV5-1 and TRBJ1-6, with D perhaps matching TRBD1 (5 bases). From germline, CDR1 is SGHRS and CDR2 YFSETQ. The CDR3 consists of 15 residues. V lost 2 bases, J lost 2 bases, and 8 bases lay in between. The DNA of the CDR3 is TGCGCCAGCAGCTTCACGGGACCCTATAATTCACCCCTCCACTTT. It encodes CASSFTGPYNSPLHF.

The V gene is TRBV11-2, the J gene TRBJ2-1; possibly TRBD1 for D (6 bases). This CDR3 spans 15 amino acids. Germline CDR1 reads SGHAT; CDR2 reads FQNNGV. V lost 6 bases and J lost 6, with 18 bases in between. Here the CDR3 DNA reads TGTGCCAGCAGTAAGAGGACAGCGGAGTTCAATGAGCAGTTCTTC. Translated, it gives CASSKRTAEFNEQFF.

This chain uses TRBV4-1 with TRBJ2-1, with 13 bases lining up with TRBD2. Germline-derived CDR1 and CDR2 are MGHRA and YSYEKL. CDR3 size: 21 residues. Germline trimming cut 4 bases from V and 0 bases from J; bases unmatched to any gene: 15. In nucleotides, the CDR3 is TGCGCCAGCAGCCTGGGTCTGACTAGCGGGGGGTACACCGGCTCCTACAATGAGCAGTTCTTC. It encodes CASSLGLTSGGYTGSYNEQFF.

This CDR3 is CASSPPWGGPADTQYF. The CDR3 DNA follows: TGTGCCAGCAGCCCCCCCTGGGGGGGACCCGCAGATACGCAGTATTTT. The chain recombines TRBV11-1 with TRBJ2-3, with 7 bases matching TRBD2. V lost 5 bases and J lost 4; bases outside the gene matches: 12. The CDR3 covers 16 residues. Germline V gene lookup returns CDR1 SGHAT and CDR2 FQDESV (reference sequence).

The CDR3 DNA reads TGTGCCAGTAGCCGCCGCAGGGGGTACATGAACACTGAAGCTTTCTTT. This gives the protein CASSRRRGYMNTEAFF. The gene calls are TRBV19 and TRBJ1-1; 7 bases are a match to TRBD1. The CDR3 has 16 amino acids. V was clipped by 6 bases and J by 0 bases; unmatched bases: 10. Germline V gene lookup returns CDR1 LNHDA and CDR2 SQIVND (reference sequence).

This clone was detected only once. V is TRBV7-6 and J is TRBJ2-2; 7 nucleotides match TRBD1. CDR1 and CDR2 (germline): SGHVS, FNYEAQ. This CDR3 spans 15 amino acids. J gave up 0 bases and V 6 bases, and 4 bases lay outside the gene matches. In DNA form, the CDR3 reads TGTGCCAGCAGACCCGACAGGGCGAACACCGGGGAGCTGTTTTTT. It encodes CASRPDRANTGELFF. The whole variable domain, remainder taken from reference TRBV7-6 and TRBJ2-2, is GAGVSQSPRYKVTKRGQDVALRCDPISGHVSLYWYRQALGQGPEFLTYFNYEAQQDKSGLPNDRFSAERPEGSISTLTIQRTEQRDSAMYRCASRPDRANTGELFFGEGSRLTVL.

The chain is built from TRBV5-6 and TRBJ1-5; no firm D call. V dropped 2 bases and J dropped 9 bases, with 9 bases sitting between them. Germline CDR1 reads SGHDT; CDR2 reads YYEEEE. The CDR3 is 12 residues long. CDR3 amino acids: CASSLGARPQHF. CDR3 bases: TGTGCCAGCAGCTTAGGAGCCCGGCCCCAGCATTTT.

The CDR3 DNA is TGTGCCAGCAGCTTAGGTGAAGGATGGCAGTCGAACACTGAAGCTTTCTTT. Its protein is CASSLGEGWQSNTEAFF. The V call is TRBV7-6, the J call TRBJ1-1, with no clear D. Germline CDR1 and CDR2: SGHVS and FNYEAQ. The CDR3 has 17 amino acids. V was cut by 1 base and J by 1 base, with 16 bases left in between.

The chain combines TRBV5-1 with TRBJ2-1; the D call may be TRBD1 or TRBD2 (6 bases each). The germline V and J ends were trimmed by 4 bases and 0 bases, with 14 bases remaining between them. The CDR3 has 16 amino acids. Germline V gene data show CDR1 as SGHRS and CDR2 as YFSETQ. CDR3: CASSAIADSSYNEQFF. The CDR3 region has the DNA TGCGCCAGCAGCGCGATAGCGGACAGCTCCTACAATGAGCAGTTCTTC.

This rearrangement joins TRBV7-2 to TRBJ1-1; possible D gene TRBD1, 5 bases. Trimming took off 5 bases at V and 7 bases at J, with 20 bases between the two ends. Germline V gives CDR1 SGHTA, CDR2 FQGNSA. This CDR3 has 15 residues. This CDR3 reads CASSLRAGTTIEAFF. In nucleotides, the CDR3 is TGTGCCAGCAGCCTCCGAGCCGGGACTACGATTGAAGCTTTCTTT.

This sequence joins TRBV6-5 and TRBJ1-5, with a weak D call TRBD1 (5 bases). There are 15 residues in the CDR3. Germline CDR1 and CDR2: MNHEY and SVGAGI. The V end was cut by 2 bases, the J end by 6 bases, with 14 bases between. The CDR3 region is CASSYGPGRAQPQHF. The CDR3 bases are TGTGCCAGCAGTTACGGGCCAGGGAGGGCTCAGCCCCAGCATTTT.

This chain uses TRBV6-1 with TRBJ1-2; 7 bases match TRBD1. Germline V CDR1 and CDR2: MNHNS, SASEGT. The CDR3 is 14 amino acids. The junction had 12 bases not matched to a gene; V was cut back by 6 bases and J by 8 bases. CDR3 in DNA: TGTGCCAGCAGATACCAGGGGGTCCTCGGCGGCTACACCTTC. The encoded protein is CASRYQGVLGGYTF.

This chain links TRBV28 with TRBJ1-1; 7 bases are shared with TRBD1. Looked up from germline, CDR1 is MDHEN and CDR2 is SYDVKM. This CDR3 is 16 amino acids long. Trimming at V came to 2 bases and at J to 4 bases, leaving 10 bases not matched to a gene. CDR3 in DNA: TGTGCCAGCAGTTTACCTCCGGGACAGTGGGGCACTGAAGCTTTCTTT. Its translation is CASSLPPGQWGTEAFF.

The rearrangement links TRBV25-1 to TRBJ1-1, with D maybe TRBD1 (6 bases). Germline assignment: CDR1 MGHDK and CDR2 SYGVNS. CDR3 length: 16 residues. Trimming took off 4 bases at V and 0 bases at J, with 15 bases between the two ends. For the CDR3, the DNA is TGTGCCAGCAGTGGATTTACAGGGACCATGAACACTGAAGCTTTCTTT. Translated, it gives CASSGFTGTMNTEAFF. The entire variable domain, with the rest obtained from reference TRBV25-1 and TRBJ1-1, is as follows: EADIYQTPRYLVIGTGKKITLECSQTMGHDKMYWYQQDPGMELHLIHYSYGVNSTEKGDLSSESTVSRIRTEHFPLTLESARPSHTSQYLCASSGFTGTMNTEAFFGQGTRLTVV.

The V and J genes are TRBV5-1 and TRBJ2-3; perhaps TRBD2 as D (5 bases). The CDR3 has 14 amino acids. The V gene's germline CDR1 is SGHRS and CDR2 YFSETQ. Deletions cut 0 bases from V and 1 base from J, with 6 bases between. CDR3 region: CASSLAGGTDTQYF. In DNA form, the CDR3 reads TGCGCCAGCAGCTTGGCCGGGGGCACAGATACGCAGTATTTT. The full variable domain, completed using reference TRBV5-1 and TRBJ2-3, is KAGVTQTPRYLIKTRGQQVTLSCSPISGHRSVSWYQQTPGQGLQFLFEYFSETQRNKGNFPGRFSGRQFSNSRSEMNVSTLELGDSALYLCASSLAGGTDTQYFGPGTRLTVL.

The chain is built from TRBV10-1 and TRBJ2-3, with TRBD2 matching 11 bases. CDR1 is WNHNN, CDR2 SYGVQD, per germline (reference sequence). The CDR3 runs to 17 residues. V was clipped by 2 bases and J by 2 bases; unmatched bases: 6. Here the CDR3 DNA reads TGCGCCAGCAGTGAGGGGGGGACTAGCGGAACCACAGATACGCAGTATTTT. Encoded protein: CASSEGGTSGTTDTQYF.

This rearrangement joins TRBV6-5 to TRBJ2-1, with D perhaps TRBD2 (5 bases). V lost 6 bases and J lost 4, with 16 bases in between. The CDR3 contains 15 residues. Germline CDR1 is MNHEY and CDR2 is SVGAGI. The CDR3 coding sequence is TGTGCCAGCAGACCCCGCGGGCTGCCTTACAATGAGCAGTTCTTC. Its protein product is CASRPRGLPYNEQFF.

V and J are TRBV5-1 and TRBJ1-1; tentative D call: TRBD1 (5 bases). The CDR3 covers 14 residues. CDR1 and CDR2 from the germline V gene are SGHRS and YFSETQ. The V and J ends lost 3 bases and 0 bases respectively, with 9 bases between them. Written as DNA, the CDR3 is TGCGCCAGCAGCTCGTCAGGGATGAACACTGAAGCTTTCTTT. Protein product: CASSSSGMNTEAFF.

V gene TRBV5-1 combines with J gene TRBJ2-7, with 7 positions matching TRBD1. Germline-derived CDR1 and CDR2 are SGHRS and YFSETQ. The V gene end was trimmed by 2 bases and the J gene end by 3 bases; junction bases not matched to a gene: 5. CDR3 length equals 14 residues. The DNA for the CDR3 is TGCGCCAGCAGCTTACCGACAGGGTACTACGAGCAGTACTTC. As protein: CASSLPTGYYEQYF.

The V call is TRBV5-1, the J call TRBJ2-3, with D maybe TRBD1 (6 bases). Between the trimmed V and J ends, which lost 4 bases and 2 bases, there was a span of 17 bases. The V gene's germline CDR1 is SGHRS and CDR2 YFSETQ. This CDR3 comprises 16 residues. The CDR3 DNA is TGCGCCAGCAGCATAGATCCCACAGGGCTCACAGATACGCAGTATTTT. This codes for CASSIDPTGLTDTQYF.

This chain uses TRBV16 with TRBJ1-5; D gene uncertain. V shed 1 base and J shed 0 bases, with 10 bases lying between them. This CDR3 is built from 16 residues. Germline loops: CDR1 KGHSY, CDR2 FQNENV. The CDR3: CASSQFGQYSNQPQHF. The CDR3 coding sequence is TGTGCCAGCAGCCAATTTGGGCAGTATAGCAATCAGCCCCAGCATTTT.

The V call is TRBV7-9, the J call TRBJ2-7; D is possibly TRBD2 (6 bases). V was shortened by 0 bases and J by 3 bases, with 12 bases between the two germline ends. Germline assignment: CDR1 SEHNR and CDR2 FQNEAQ (reference sequence). CDR3 length: 15 amino acids. CDR3 bases: TGTGCCAGCAGCTTAGCGTTGGCGGGGAACTACGAGCAGTACTTC. This gives the protein CASSLALAGNYEQYF.

V usage is TRBV27 and J usage is TRBJ1-5; 10 nucleotides agree with TRBD1. Germline V gene data show CDR1 as MNHEY and CDR2 as SMNVEV (reference sequence). The CDR3 has 14 amino acids. The trim removed 6 bases at V and 2 bases at J, leaving 1 base unmatched. CDR3 sequence reads: CASSGTGGNQPQHF. Written as DNA, the CDR3 is TGTGCCAGCAGCGGGACAGGGGGCAATCAGCCCCAGCATTTT.

This chain links TRBV9 with TRBJ2-5, with 7 bases lining up with TRBD2. Trimming removed 1 base from V and 3 bases from J; junction bases left unmatched: 6. Per germline, CDR1 SGDLS and CDR2 YYNGEE. This CDR3 has 15 residues. Here the CDR3 DNA reads TGTGCCAGCAGCGTAAATAGGGGAGGGGAAGAGACCCAGTACTTC. Amino acid sequence: CASSVNRGGEETQYF.

CDR3 protein: CASSILPTGGNQPQHF. The CDR3 DNA reads TGTGCCAGTAGTATACTCCCGACAGGGGGCAATCAGCCCCAGCATTTT. The V call is TRBV19, the J call TRBJ1-5, with 8 bases that match TRBD1. J gave up 2 bases and V 2 bases, and 5 bases lay outside the gene matches. The CDR3 is 16 amino acids. Germline loops: CDR1 LNHDA, CDR2 SQIVND (reference sequence).

This chain joins TRBV15 and TRBJ2-3, with 14 nucleotides matching TRBD2. The CDR3 is 16 amino acids. With V trimmed by 1 base and J by 3 bases, 0 bases remained unmatched. CDR1 is LNHNV, CDR2 YYDKDF, per germline (reference sequence). The chain's CDR3 is CATSRGTSGGTDTQYF. The DNA for the CDR3 is TGTGCCACCAGCAGAGGGACTAGCGGGGGGACAGATACGCAGTATTTT.

This chain joins TRBV4-3 and TRBJ2-1; TRBD1 agrees at 8 bases. Trimming removed 0 bases from V and 9 bases from J; junction bases left unmatched: 10. This CDR3 is built from 16 residues. CDR1 is LGHNA and CDR2 is YSLEER in the germline V gene. CDR3 DNA sequence: TGCGCCAGCAGCCAAGAAATCGGGACAGGTCCCGTTGAGCAGTTCTTC. Its protein is CASSQEIGTGPVEQFF.

The chain joins TRBV18 to TRBJ2-1; maybe TRBD2 (6 bases). V dropped 1 base and J dropped 3 bases, with 10 bases sitting between them. CDR3 length equals 15 residues. Looked up from germline, CDR1 is KGHSH and CDR2 is LQKENI. CDR3 in DNA: TGTGCCAGCTCACCACAGTTCGGGGGCTACAATGAGCAGTTCTTC. Translation: CASSPQFGGYNEQFF. Together with reference TRBV18 and TRBJ2-1, the CDR3 gives the full variable domain: NAGVMQNPRHLVRRRGQEARLRCSPMKGHSHVYWYRQLPEEGLKFMVYLQKENIIDESGMPKERFSAEFPKEGPSILRIQQVVRGDSAAYFCASSPQFGGYNEQFFGPGTRLTVL.

V and J are TRBV9 and TRBJ2-7, with 7 bases fitting TRBD2. Germline V gene sequence: CDR1 SGDLS, CDR2 YYNGEE. CDR3 length: 14 amino acids. V shed 0 bases and J 2 bases; nucleotides not matched to a gene: 2. The CDR3 DNA reads as TGTGCCAGCAGCGTAGGGGGGGGAACCTACGAGCAGTACTTC. Protein product: CASSVGGGTYEQYF.